Listed here are 22 T cell receptor beta chains from one sample, sequenced in a study of metastatic and nonmetastatic thyroid tumors. Thyroid surgery had not been preceded by any treatment in any patient. Using MiXCR, TCRdb reanalyzed the PCR reads. The sample has some 35,000 clones; 25% to 30% are singletons. Sequencing was carried out using blood. The receptor set was obtained from a female donor with papillary thyroid cancer or a benign thyroid nodule (not recorded which). Some clones in this sample may be carry-over from other donors' samples.

The V gene is TRBV4-1, the J gene TRBJ2-6; the D is unclear. This CDR3 region has 17 residues. Germline CDR1 MGHRA, CDR2 YSYEKL. The V end was cut by 1 base, the J end by 0 bases, with 10 bases between. For the CDR3, the DNA is TGCGCCAGCAGCCAAGGAGTAGGGAACTCTGGGGCCAACGTCCTGACTTTC. Translating it yields CASSQGVGNSGANVLTF.

The J gene is TRBJ1-2, the V gene TRBV11-3; 8 bases align to TRBD1. The germline CDR1 and CDR2 sequences are SGHNT and YENEEA. This CDR3 has 13 residues. The junction had 2 bases not matched to a gene; V was cut back by 2 bases and J by 6 bases. The CDR3 DNA reads as TGTGCCAGCAGCTTACCGACAGGGGATGGCTACACCTTC. As protein: CASSLPTGDGYTF.

This clone was detected only a few times. This may come from a read error, since a much larger clone is one base off. The rearrangement joins TRBV3-1 to TRBJ2-5, with D perhaps matching TRBD1 (7 bases). This CDR3 contains 10 residues. The ends were cut back, 10 bases at V and 5 bases at J, with 8 bases in the middle. CDR1 and CDR2 from the germline V gene are LGHDT and YNNKEL (reference sequence). The CDR3 DNA reads as TGTGCCACAGGGGGGGAGACCCAGTACTTC. The encoded protein is CATGGETQYF.

This clone was recorded many times. Relative to the germline gene, one junction end is altered; a read error may explain this. The same CDR3 also results from other DNA sequences found in this sample. J is TRBJ2-2 and V is TRBV18; a possible D gene is TRBD1 (6 bases). There are 16 residues in the CDR3. Germline CDR1 KGHSH, CDR2 LQKENI. The CDR3 reads CASSPSGTLGTGELFF. CDR3 sequence (DNA): TGTGCCAGTTCACCATCCGGGACACTCGGGACCGGGGAGCTGTTTTTT.

In this sample, this clone turned up many times. The V and J genes are TRBV7-8 and TRBJ1-1; a weak D match, TRBD1 (5 bases). The V end lost 6 bases, the J end lost 6 bases, and 14 bases lay between the germline ends. Germline values: CDR1 SGHVS, CDR2 FQNEAQ. CDR3 length: 13 residues. The CDR3 region is CASRRTGYPEAFF. As DNA, the CDR3 is TGTGCCAGCAGGAGAACAGGTTACCCTGAAGCTTTCTTT.

The J gene is TRBJ1-4, the V gene TRBV18; tentatively, D is TRBD1 (5 bases). CDR1 and CDR2 (germline): KGHSH, LQKENI. This CDR3 has 15 amino acids. Trimming removed 2 bases at V and 3 bases at J, with 10 bases between. This CDR3 reads CASSPLPGPNEKLFF. The CDR3 DNA reads as TGTGCCAGCTCACCATTACCGGGACCTAATGAAAAACTGTTTTTT.

This clone counts as medium-sized (0.01 to 0.1%). The V gene is TRBV3-1, the J gene TRBJ2-2, with TRBD2 identical over 10 bases. The J segment lost 3 bases and the V segment lost 1 base, leaving 5 bases of the junction unmatched. The length of the CDR3 is 17 residues. The germline V gene has CDR1 LGHDT and CDR2 YNNKEL (reference sequence). The chain's CDR3 is CASSQGGTSAYTGELFF. CDR3 coding DNA: TGTGCCAGCAGCCAAGGGGGGACTAGCGCCTACACCGGGGAGCTGTTTTTT.

The chain combines TRBV12-3 or TRBV12-4 with TRBJ1-1; D unclear. Trimming removed 7 bases at V and 5 bases at J, with 11 bases between. CDR3 length equals 12 residues. CDR3 bases: TGTGCCAGCAACTATCGCGGGACTGAAGCTTTCTTT. Translation gives CASNYRGTEAFF.

The chain links TRBV5-1 to TRBJ2-3, with D perhaps matching TRBD2 (6 bases). Germline V gene lookup returns CDR1 SGHRS and CDR2 YFSETQ. The V and J ends lost 5 bases and 0 bases respectively, with 19 bases between them. The CDR3 totals 17 residues. The CDR3 region is CASSFGIGTASTDTQYF. The CDR3 nucleotides read TGCGCCAGCAGTTTTGGCATCGGGACTGCTAGCACAGATACGCAGTATTTT.

In this sample, this clone turned up many times. CDR3 in DNA: TGTGCCAGTAGTACGACAGGGGAGGCGAAGCAGTACTTC. It codes for CASSTTGEAKQYF. V usage is TRBV19 and J usage is TRBJ2-7; TRBD1 matches at 8 bases. The ends lost 4 bases at V and 8 bases at J; junction bases unmatched: 7. The CDR3 has 13 amino acids. Germline CDR1 reads LNHDA; CDR2 reads SQIVND (reference sequence).

As concerns this clone: At one end, the junction sequence differs from germline, possibly due to a read error. This sequence joins TRBV12-3 or TRBV12-4 and TRBJ2-1; 8 nucleotides agree with TRBD2. The CDR3 totals 15 residues. CDR3 in amino acids: CDSSPNSGEYNLQFF. The CDR3 region has the DNA TGTGACAGCAGTCCGAATAGCGGGGAGTACAATTTGCAGTTCTTC.

With respect to this clone: The junction does not match germline at one end; this may be a read error. CDR3 DNA sequence: TGCAGTGTAACTAGCGGGGGGGACACCGGTGAGCTGTTTTTT. This encodes CSVTSGGDTGELFF. The V call is TRBV20-1, the J call TRBJ2-2, with 13 nucleotides matching TRBD2. This CDR3 has 14 amino acids. The germline CDR1 and CDR2 sequences are DFQATT and SNEGSKA (reference sequence).

The table lists this clone with a few counts. V is TRBV30 and J is TRBJ2-1, with TRBD1 identical over 8 bases. After removal of 1 base from V and 9 bases from J, the junction contained 8 bases not matched to a gene. The CDR3 consists of 14 residues. Germline V gene data show CDR1 as GTSNPN and CDR2 as SVGIG (reference sequence). The CDR3 region is CAWSEGQGASEQFF. CDR3 DNA sequence: TGTGCCTGGAGTGAGGGGCAGGGGGCGAGTGAGCAGTTCTTC.

At least ten counts were recorded for this clone. V gene TRBV27 combines with J gene TRBJ1-2; D gene ambiguous. V lost 5 bases to trimming and J lost 4 bases, with 14 bases between them. This CDR3 is built from 14 residues. Germline CDR1 MNHEY, CDR2 SMNVEV (reference sequence). The CDR3 reads CASSPLSKAYGYTF. The CDR3 DNA reads as TGTGCCAGCAGTCCGCTAAGTAAGGCCTATGGCTACACCTTC.

A note on this clone: One end of the junction is discordant with germline, which a read error may explain. The chain has TRBV7-3 and TRBJ2-1, with TRBD2 as a possible D gene (5 bases). The CDR3 runs 14 residues. CDR1 SGHTA and CDR2 FQGTGA come from the germline V gene. The CDR3 nucleotides read TGTGCCAGTAGCTTAGCACGGGATGAGAATGAGCAGTTCTTC. Translating it yields CASSLARDENEQFF.

This chain links TRBV2 with TRBJ1-3; D perhaps matches TRBD1 (5 bases). V dropped 6 bases and J dropped 0 bases, with 18 bases sitting between them. This CDR3 is built from 17 residues. Germline V gene data show CDR1 as SNHLY and CDR2 as FYNNEI. The CDR3 is CASSPNHVRDSGNTIYF. The CDR3 DNA is TGTGCCAGCAGCCCTAACCACGTCAGGGACTCTGGAAACACCATATATTTT.

This clone is classed as medium-sized. The sample has other DNA sequences that encode this CDR3 too. The V gene is TRBV28, the J gene TRBJ2-7; 9 bases are shared with TRBD2. The CDR3 runs to 15 residues. The V segment lost 6 bases and the J segment 3 bases; nucleotides outside the gene matches: 9. The germline CDR1 and CDR2 sequences are MDHEN and SYDVKM. The chain's CDR3 is CASSRSGTSLYEQYF. CDR3 DNA: TGTGCCAGCAGCCGGTCCGGGACTAGCCTCTACGAGCAGTACTTC.

In this sample, this clone turned up many times. The chain recombines TRBV7-6 with TRBJ1-3; D is unclear. Trimming shortened V by 1 base and J by 2 bases, and 15 bases separated the two germline ends. CDR1 is SGHVS, CDR2 FNYEAQ, per germline. This CDR3 is 17 amino acids long. Here the CDR3 DNA reads TGTGCCAGCAGCTTAGAAGTTCCGTCTGGCGCTGGAAACACCATATATTTT. It is translated as CASSLEVPSGAGNTIYF.

Points on this clone: A read error may explain this, as a much larger clone is one base away. The CDR3 spells CAGSSPVVTSSYEQYF. The CDR3 coding sequence is TGTGCCGGCAGCTCTCCAGTCGTGACCTCCTCCTACGAGCAGTACTTC. The chain uses TRBV5-4 and TRBJ2-7, with D uncertain. The CDR3 totals 16 residues. CDR1 is SGHNT and CDR2 is YYREEE in the germline V gene (reference sequence).

This clone occurred once. The chain combines TRBV11-2 with TRBJ2-1; D is unclear. Trimming took off 1 base at V and 8 bases at J, with 15 bases between the two ends. The CDR3 length is 15 residues. Germline CDR1 reads SGHAT; CDR2 reads FQNNGV. Written as DNA, the CDR3 is TGTGCCAGCAGCTTAGTTAGTTCCGTGAGTGATGAGCAGTTCTTC. Encoded protein: CASSLVSSVSDEQFF.

This clone was seen at least ten times. The chain has TRBV20-1 and TRBJ1-5, with 7 nucleotides matching TRBD1. The V segment lost 0 bases and the J segment 6 bases; nucleotides outside the gene matches: 8. From germline, CDR1 is DFQATT and CDR2 SNEGSKA (reference sequence). This CDR3 is 15 amino acids long. CDR3 nucleotide sequence: TGCAGTGCTAGAGACCAAGGACAGGTTATTCAGCCCCAGCATTTT. It specifies CSARDQGQVIQPQHF.

About this clone: At one end the junction does not follow the germline gene, possibly because of a read error. The genes are TRBV12-3 or TRBV12-4 and TRBJ1-1; possible D gene TRBD1, 5 bases. This CDR3 has 12 amino acids. This CDR3 reads CACSDTGGSAFF. The CDR3 nucleotides read TGTGCCTGCAGTGACACAGGTGGCTCGGCTTTCTTT.